This T cell receptor (beta chain) was observed in a study of shared clonotypes between healthy human individuals. Study summary: Contributing individuals were two females and three males aged 18 to 49.

To note about this clone: Its antigen is unknown.

The donors, healthy adults who were HIV-negative, had experienced no recent acute infections or vaccinations. The unsorted samples took tens of millions of PBMCs to get genomic DNA. Only in-frame clones appear in the TCRdb table, and some are missing; sequencing was by immunoSEQ multiplex PCR. The sample shows a few hundred thousand clones, around 77% of them seen only once. Germline-derived CDR1 and CDR2 are MDHEN and SYDVKM. CDR3 length equals 13 residues. V was pared by 10 bases and J by 2 bases, with 14 bases between. General study results and limits: Collection of samples was limited to blood; tissue repertoires likely differ.

The clonotype was recovered from a woman aged 40 to 49 in good health. Some clones in this sample may be carry-over from other donors' samples. Sequencing was carried out using PBMCs. The chain employs TRBV28 and TRBJ1-2, with TRBD1 as a possible D gene (5 bases). The CDR3 protein is CATPSGLNYGYTF. The CDR3 nucleotides are TGTGCCACCCCGTCGGGGCTCAACTATGGCTACACCTTC.